This record concerns one T cell receptor (beta chain) sequence. Its antigen is still unknown. These data are taken from a study of siplizumab effects on memory and regulatory T cells. Study results and limitations: Only a minor fraction of alloreactive clones mapped to unstimulated subsets. Alloreactive sequences that could be traced to unstimulated CD4+ memory cells showed a significant reduction under siplizumab. Naive versus memory phenotype went unassigned for roughly 75-95% of proliferating CD4+ or CD8+ clones. The naive T cell population seemed more diverse than memory cells and seemed a major contributor to the alloresponse.

Produced via immunoSEQ multiplex PCR; TCRdb's table is partial and in-frame only. The sample carries approximately 120,000 clones, about 90% recorded once. This CDR3 comprises 14 residues. Germline values: CDR1 SEHNR, CDR2 FQNEAQ (reference sequence). V was cut by 1 base and J by 3 bases, with 9 bases left in between. The clonotype was recovered from a human donor in good health. Sequenced: Tregs sorted from blood. V is TRBV7-9 and J is TRBJ2-5; D unresolved. CDR3 sequence (DNA): TGTGCCAGCAGCTTAGTTGGCAGAGAAGAGACCCAGTACTTC. Its protein is CASSLVGREETQYF.